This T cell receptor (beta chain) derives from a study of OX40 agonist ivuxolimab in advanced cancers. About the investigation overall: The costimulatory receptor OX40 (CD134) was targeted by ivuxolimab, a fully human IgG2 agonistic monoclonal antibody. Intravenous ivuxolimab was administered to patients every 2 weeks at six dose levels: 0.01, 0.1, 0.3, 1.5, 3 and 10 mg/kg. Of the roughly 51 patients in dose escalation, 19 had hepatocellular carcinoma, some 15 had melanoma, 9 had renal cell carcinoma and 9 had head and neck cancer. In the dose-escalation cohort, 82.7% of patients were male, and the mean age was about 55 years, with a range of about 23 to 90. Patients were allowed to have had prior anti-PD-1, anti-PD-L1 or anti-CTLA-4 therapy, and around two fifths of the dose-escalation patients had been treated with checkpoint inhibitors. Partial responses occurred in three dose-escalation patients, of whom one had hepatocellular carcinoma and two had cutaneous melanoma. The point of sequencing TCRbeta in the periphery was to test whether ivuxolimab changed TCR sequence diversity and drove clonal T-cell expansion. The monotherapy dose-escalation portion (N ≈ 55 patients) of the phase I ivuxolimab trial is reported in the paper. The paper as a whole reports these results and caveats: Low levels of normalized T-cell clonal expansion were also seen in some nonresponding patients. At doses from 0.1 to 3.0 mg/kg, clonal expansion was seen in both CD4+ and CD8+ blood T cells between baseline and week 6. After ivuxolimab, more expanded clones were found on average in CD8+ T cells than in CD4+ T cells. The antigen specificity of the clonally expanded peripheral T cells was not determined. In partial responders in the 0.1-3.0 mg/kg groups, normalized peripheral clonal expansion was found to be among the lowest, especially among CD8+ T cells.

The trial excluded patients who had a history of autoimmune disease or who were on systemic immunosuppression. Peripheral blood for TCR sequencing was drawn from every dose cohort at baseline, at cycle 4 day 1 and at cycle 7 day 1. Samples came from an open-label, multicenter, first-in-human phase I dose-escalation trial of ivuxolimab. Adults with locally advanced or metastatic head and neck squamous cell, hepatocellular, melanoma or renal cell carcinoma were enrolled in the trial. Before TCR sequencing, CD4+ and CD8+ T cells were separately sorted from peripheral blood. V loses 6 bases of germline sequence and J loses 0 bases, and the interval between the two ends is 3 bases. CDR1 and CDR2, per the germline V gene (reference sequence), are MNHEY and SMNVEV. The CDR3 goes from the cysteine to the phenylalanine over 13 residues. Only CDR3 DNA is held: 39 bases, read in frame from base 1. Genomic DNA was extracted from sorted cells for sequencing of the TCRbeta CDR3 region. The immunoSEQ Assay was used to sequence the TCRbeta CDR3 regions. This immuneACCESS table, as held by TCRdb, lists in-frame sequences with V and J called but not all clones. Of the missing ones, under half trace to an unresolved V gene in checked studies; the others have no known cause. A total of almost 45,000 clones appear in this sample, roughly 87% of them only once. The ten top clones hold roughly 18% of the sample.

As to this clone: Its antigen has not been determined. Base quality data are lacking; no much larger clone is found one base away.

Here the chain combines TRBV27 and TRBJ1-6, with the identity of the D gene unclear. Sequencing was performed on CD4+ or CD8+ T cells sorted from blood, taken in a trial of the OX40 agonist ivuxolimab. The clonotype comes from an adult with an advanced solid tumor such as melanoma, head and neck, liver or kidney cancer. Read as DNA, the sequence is TGTGCCAGCAGCGTCTCCTATAATTCACCCCTCCACTTT. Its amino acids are CASSVSYNSPLHF.